Included here is one T cell receptor (beta chain) sequence, with context. Its antigen is currently unknown. The data derive from a study of T cell responses to AZD1222 COVID-19 vaccine. Points from the study as a whole: Distributed over spike, vaccine-associated CD4 TCRs predominated at 160-218 and 743-854.

Assay used: immunoSEQ multiplex PCR; TCRdb lists only in-frame clones, some missing. The sample has 65,000 to 85,000 clones; approximately 88% are singletons. Trimming removed 0 bases from V and 6 bases from J; junction bases left unmatched: 7. CDR3 size: 15 residues. Germline V lookup: CDR1 MNHEY, CDR2 SVGAGI. The TCR originated in an adult who received the MenACWY meningococcal vaccine as a control. Specimen: peripheral blood, collected 28 days after the second dose of the MenACWY control vaccine. The gene calls are TRBV6-5 and TRBJ1-1; 7 bases agree with TRBD1. The CDR3 bases are TGTGCCAGCAGTTACTCGAGACAGGGAGTCGCTGAAGCTTTCTTT. This encodes CASSYSRQGVAEAFF.